One and the same sample provided the 31 T cell receptor beta chains below, sequenced in a study of blood T cell repertoires in COVID-19. Using immunoSEQ multiplex PCR, the repertoire was profiled, and TCRdb retains in-frame clones only, with some absent. The sample contains more than 150,000 clones, about 83% of which appear only once. Sequencing was performed on peripheral blood. These receptors were obtained from a woman aged 80 or older with acute or convalescent COVID-19.

This clone has only one observation. The chain couples TRBV7-9 to TRBJ1-2; possible D gene TRBD1, 6 bases. Per germline, CDR1 SEHNR and CDR2 FQNEAQ (reference sequence). V lost 3 bases to trimming and J lost 8 bases, with 16 bases between them. The CDR3 spans 14 residues. CDR3 nucleotide sequence: TGTGCCAGCAGCTTGGGGGGGGGCCTTCAGGGCTACACCTTC. It translates to CASSLGGGLQGYTF.

The rearrangement uses TRBV6-2 or TRBV6-3 and TRBJ2-1; TRBD1 is a possible D gene (6 bases). CDR3 length equals 14 residues. In germline, CDR1 is MNHEY, CDR2 SVGEGT. V was clipped by 4 bases and J by 4 bases, with 11 bases between them. The CDR3 nucleotides are TGTGCCAGCAGTTCCCGGACAGTATACAATGAGCAGTTCTTC. This encodes CASSSRTVYNEQFF.

The chain uses TRBV4-1 and TRBJ2-3, with TRBD2 identical over 12 bases. The germline V gene encodes CDR1 MGHRA and CDR2 YSYEKL. This CDR3 has 17 amino acids. V lost 3 bases and J lost 2; bases outside the gene matches: 6. CDR3 amino acids: CASSHFRTSGNTDTQYF. The CDR3, as DNA: TGCGCCAGCAGCCACTTCCGGACTAGCGGGAACACAGATACGCAGTATTTT.

This chain connects TRBV28 to TRBJ2-1; TRBD1 matches at 7 bases. V dropped 2 bases and J dropped 9; count of bases not matched to a gene: 7. The CDR3 totals 14 residues. Germline lookup yields CDR1 MDHEN and CDR2 SYDVKM. The CDR3 sequence: CASSLEDRDGEQFF. Here the CDR3 DNA reads TGTGCCAGCAGTTTAGAAGACAGGGACGGTGAGCAGTTCTTC.

V is TRBV5-4 and J is TRBJ2-5, with 9 bases that match TRBD2. This CDR3 contains 15 residues. V shed 4 bases, J shed 2 bases, and the junction held 6 bases outside the gene matches. The V gene's germline CDR1 is SGHNT and CDR2 YYREEE (reference sequence). The CDR3 DNA reads TGTGCCAGCAGCCCTAGCGGGGCGGGGCAAGAGACCCAGTACTTC. Protein sequence: CASSPSGAGQETQYF.

V gene TRBV28 combines with J gene TRBJ2-7, with TRBD2 matching over 8 bases. CDR3 length equals 13 residues. V lost 6 bases, J lost 7 bases, and 8 bases stayed unmatched. CDR1 and CDR2 from the germline V gene are MDHEN and SYDVKM. The CDR3 loop is CASSVGTRREQYF. CDR3 sequence (DNA): TGTGCCAGCAGCGTCGGGACTAGGAGAGAGCAGTACTTC.

In the case of this clone: The CDR3 does not end in the conserved phenylalanine or tryptophan, so this is likely a read error. Because the CDR3's place on the DNA is in doubt, the DNA is left out and the CDR3 is given as listed by TCRdb. The chain carries TRBV6-5 and TRBJ1-4; TRBD1 is the table's D call, not checked against the DNA. Germline lookup yields CDR1 MNHEY and CDR2 SVGAGI. Counting both end residues, the CDR3 totals 10 amino acids. CDR3 region: CASRRDSFSL.

The chain combines TRBV6-5 with TRBJ2-5; 7 bases fit TRBD2. Unmatched junction bases numbered 2, after V lost 8 bases and J lost 2 bases. The CDR3 is 12 residues long. CDR1 is MNHEY and CDR2 is SVGAGI in the germline V gene. The CDR3 spells CASRDYQETQYF. The CDR3 nucleotides are TGTGCCAGCCGGGACTATCAAGAGACCCAGTACTTC.

The count of this clone is one. The chain combines TRBV18 with TRBJ2-2; 7 bases are a match to TRBD1. With V trimmed by 3 bases and J by 2 bases, 3 bases remained unmatched. Per the germline V gene, CDR1 is KGHSH and CDR2 is LQKENI. This CDR3 region has 15 residues. The CDR3 sequence: CASSPGTVNTGELFF. In nucleotides, the CDR3 is TGTGCCAGCTCACCTGGGACAGTCAACACCGGGGAGCTGTTTTTT.

The genes are TRBV5-4 and TRBJ1-5; 8 nucleotides align to TRBD1. The CDR3 contains 15 residues. The germline V gene encodes CDR1 SGHNT and CDR2 YYREEE (reference sequence). After removal of 4 bases from V and 0 bases from J, the junction contained 3 bases not matched to a gene. The CDR3 DNA sequence: TGTGCCAGCAGCCCCGGGACAGGTAGCAATCAGCCCCAGCATTTT. Protein product: CASSPGTGSNQPQHF. Looking up the rest from reference TRBV5-4 and TRBJ1-5 gives the full variable domain: ETGVTQSPTHLIKTRGQQVTLRCSSQSGHNTVSWYQQALGQGPQFIFQYYREEENGRGNFPPRFSGLQFPNYSSELNVNALELDDSALYLCASSPGTGSNQPQHFGDGTRLSIL.

V and J are TRBV7-9 and TRBJ1-4; perhaps TRBD1 as D (5 bases). The CDR3 spans 17 residues. Germline CDR1 and CDR2: SEHNR and FQNEAQ (reference sequence). With 3 bases removed from V and 5 bases from J, the gap between germline ends came to 19 bases. This CDR3 is CASSFSLLQAVNEKLFF. As DNA, the CDR3 is TGTGCCAGCAGCTTCAGTCTGCTACAGGCGGTAAATGAAAAACTGTTTTTT.

The chain has TRBV19 and TRBJ1-1; D uncertain. Trimming took off 0 bases at V and 7 bases at J, with 9 bases between the two ends. This CDR3 is built from 13 residues. The V gene's germline CDR1 is LNHDA and CDR2 SQIVND (reference sequence). For the CDR3, the DNA is TGTGCCAGTAGTATAGATTGGGCCGTTGAAGCTTTCTTT. This translates into CASSIDWAVEAFF.

V is TRBV7-2 and J is TRBJ2-7; tentatively, D is TRBD1 (6 bases). CDR1 and CDR2 from the germline V gene are SGHTA and FQGNSA. The CDR3 consists of 13 residues. Trimming left V 1 base short and J 6 bases short, with 10 bases between. Written as DNA, the CDR3 is TGTGCCAGCAGCTTAGGGGCAGGGGCCGAGCAGTACTTC. The encoded protein is CASSLGAGAEQYF.

Notes on this clone: Other DNA variants within this sample encode the same CDR3. The rearrangement uses TRBV30 and TRBJ2-7; D gene unclear. V was clipped by 1 base and J by 4 bases, with 5 bases between them. Germline loops: CDR1 GTSNPN, CDR2 SVGIG (reference sequence). CDR3 length: 11 amino acids. CDR3 region: CAWSAQYEQYF. The CDR3 region has the DNA TGTGCCTGGAGTGCGCAGTACGAGCAGTACTTC. Full variable domain (outside the CDR3, taken from reference TRBV30 and TRBJ2-7): SQTIHQWPATLVQPVGSPLSLECTVEGTSNPNLYWYRQAAGRGLQLLFYSVGIGQISSEVPQNLSASRPQDRQFILSSKKLLLSDSGFYLCAWSAQYEQYFGPGTRLTVT.

This sequence joins TRBV27 and TRBJ2-5, with 8 bases lining up with TRBD2. Germline lookup yields CDR1 MNHEY and CDR2 SMNVEV (reference sequence). J was trimmed by 3 bases and V by 3 bases; bases with no gene match: 6. This CDR3 is 15 amino acids long. The CDR3 sequence is CASSLSGGQEETQYF. CDR3 sequence (DNA): TGTGCCAGCAGTTTGAGCGGGGGTCAAGAAGAGACCCAGTACTTC.

The chain is built from TRBV6-6 and TRBJ1-5; a weak D match, TRBD1 (5 bases). CDR1 and CDR2 (germline): MNHNY, SVGAGI (reference sequence). With 4 bases removed from V and 0 bases from J, the gap between germline ends came to 10 bases. The CDR3 has 15 residues. The chain's CDR3 is CASSSGVTSNQPQHF. CDR3 nucleotide sequence: TGTGCCAGCAGTTCGGGGGTGACTAGCAATCAGCCCCAGCATTTT.

The rearrangement uses TRBV5-1 and TRBJ2-7, with D uncertain. The V end was cut by 0 bases, the J end by 0 bases, with 7 bases between. The CDR3 has 14 residues. CDR1 and CDR2 from the germline V gene are SGHRS and YFSETQ. The CDR3 DNA sequence: TGCGCCAGCAGCTTGGGGCAGGCCTCCTACGAGCAGTACTTC. Translated: CASSLGQASYEQYF.

The V gene is TRBV4-2, the J gene TRBJ1-4; D uncertain. V was clipped by 0 bases and J by 8 bases, with 13 bases between them. CDR3 size: 15 residues. Per the germline V gene, CDR1 is LGHNA and CDR2 is YNFKEQ. In DNA, the CDR3 is TGTGCCAGCAGCCAAGAAAGAGAGGTGGTAGAAAAACTGTTTTTT. Translating gives CASSQEREVVEKLFF.

The chain links TRBV28 to TRBJ2-2; D gene uncertain. V lost 3 bases to trimming and J lost 0 bases, with 8 bases between them. The CDR3 has 15 residues. In germline, CDR1 is MDHEN, CDR2 SYDVKM. In DNA form, the CDR3 reads TGTGCCAGCAGTTTGCACTATACGAACACCGGGGAGCTGTTTTTT. Translating it yields CASSLHYTNTGELFF.

This clone was seen only a few times. The rearrangement uses TRBV6-1 and TRBJ2-7; perhaps TRBD1 as D (5 bases). Trimming pared 3 bases from V and 3 bases from J, leaving 15 bases between. The CDR3 runs to 15 residues. Germline CDR1 reads MNHNS; CDR2 reads SASEGT. The CDR3 DNA sequence: TGTGCCAGCAGTGAGAATGGGATGGGGCTCTACGAGCAGTACTTC. Protein sequence: CASSENGMGLYEQYF.

The chain carries TRBV24-1 and TRBJ2-1, with D possibly matching TRBD1 (6 bases). The CDR3 is made up of 16 amino acids. From germline, CDR1 is KGHDR and CDR2 SFDVKD. V lost 4 bases and J 3 bases, leaving 15 bases between the germline ends. The CDR3 DNA sequence: TGTGCCACCAGTGACCGAACAGGGTTGGACTACAATGAGCAGTTCTTC. As protein: CATSDRTGLDYNEQFF.

Here the CDR3 reads CAAGGSKMGNEKLFF. Written as DNA, the CDR3 is TGTGCCGCCGGGGGATCTAAGATGGGGAATGAAAAACTGTTTTTT. The V and J genes are TRBV30 and TRBJ1-4, with TRBD1 as a possible D gene (5 bases). Between the trimmed V and J ends, which lost 8 bases and 5 bases, there was a span of 21 bases. CDR1 is GTSNPN and CDR2 is SVGIG in the germline V gene (reference sequence). This CDR3 comprises 15 residues. Variable domain in full (rest from reference TRBV30 and TRBJ1-4): SQTIHQWPATLVQPVGSPLSLECTVEGTSNPNLYWYRQAAGRGLQLLFYSVGIGQISSEVPQNLSASRPQDRQFILSSKKLLLSDSGFYLCAAGGSKMGNEKLFFGSGTQLSVL.

The chain recombines TRBV6-1 with TRBJ1-2; D remains ambiguous. The CDR3 sequence is 13 residues long. Trimming took off 8 bases at V and 4 bases at J, with 14 bases between the two ends. In germline, CDR1 is MNHNS, CDR2 SASEGT. CDR3 in DNA: TGTGCCAGCGACCCACAAGGAGGCTATGGCTACACCTTC. Translated: CASDPQGGYGYTF.

The CDR3 region is CASSLGRANTEAFF. The CDR3 region has the DNA TGTGCCAGCAGCTTAGGGCGGGCCAACACTGAAGCTTTCTTT. V is TRBV11-2 and J is TRBJ1-1; D is unresolved. Trimming shortened V by 1 base and J by 2 bases, and 8 bases separated the two germline ends. This CDR3 is built from 14 residues. Germline CDR1 and CDR2: SGHAT and FQNNGV.

This chain links TRBV12-3 or TRBV12-4 with TRBJ1-5, with 7 bases fitting TRBD1. This CDR3 spans 13 amino acids. V was clipped by 5 bases and J by 2 bases; unmatched bases: 0. The CDR3 DNA is TGTGCCAGCAGTGGGACAGGCAATCAGCCCCAGCATTTT. This sequence encodes CASSGTGNQPQHF.

J is TRBJ1-1 and V is TRBV19; TRBD1 agrees at 7 bases. The CDR3 sequence is 12 residues long. The germline V gene encodes CDR1 LNHDA and CDR2 SQIVND (reference sequence). V lost 4 bases and J lost 9; bases outside the gene matches: 5. The CDR3 is CASSKIQGKAFF. The CDR3 region has the DNA TGTGCCAGTAGTAAAATACAGGGGAAAGCTTTCTTT.

The chain recombines TRBV6-6 with TRBJ2-7; no reliable D call. Germline V lookup: CDR1 MNHNY, CDR2 SVGAGI (reference sequence). V gave up 5 bases and J gave up 3 bases, with 17 bases separating them. The CDR3 contains 15 residues. Written as DNA, the CDR3 is TGTGCCAGCAGTAAGCAACCTCCACAGCACTACGAGCAGTACTTC. Amino acid sequence: CASSKQPPQHYEQYF.

The J gene is TRBJ1-2, the V gene TRBV6-5, with D perhaps TRBD1 (6 bases). Germline lookup yields CDR1 MNHEY and CDR2 SVGAGI. Deletions cut 0 bases from V and 2 bases from J, with 10 bases between. CDR3 size: 15 residues. The CDR3 DNA reads TGTGCCAGCAGTTACTCGCGGACAGCCAACTATGGCTACACCTTC. Its protein is CASSYSRTANYGYTF.

In DNA, the CDR3 is TGTGCCAGCAGTTTCCAGCAGGGGGCCAGCACTGAAGCTTTCTTT. Translation gives CASSFQQGASTEAFF. The rearrangement uses TRBV28 and TRBJ1-1; 8 bases fit TRBD1. This CDR3 region has 15 residues. CDR1 is MDHEN, CDR2 SYDVKM, per germline. Germline trimming cut 3 bases from V and 4 bases from J; bases unmatched to any gene: 7. The whole variable domain, remainder taken from reference TRBV28 and TRBJ1-1, is DVKVTQSSRYLVKRTGEKVFLECVQDMDHENMFWYRQDPGLGLRLIYFSYDVKMKEKGDIPEGYSVSREKKERFSLILESASTNQTSMYLCASSFQQGASTEAFFGQGTRLTVV.

The V call is TRBV30, the J call TRBJ1-2; 8 bases map to TRBD1. The CDR3 covers 14 residues. Germline CDR1 and CDR2: GTSNPN and SVGIG (reference sequence). Trimming at V came to 1 base and at J to 4 bases, leaving 5 bases not matched to a gene. Here the CDR3 reads CAWSGAGGLYGYTF. For the CDR3, the DNA is TGTGCCTGGAGTGGTGCAGGGGGCCTCTATGGCTACACCTTC.

The chain recombines TRBV24-1 with TRBJ1-4, with 12 bases lining up with TRBD1. The CDR3 runs to 17 residues. V gave up 3 bases and J gave up 6 bases; unmatched junction bases: 7. Germline CDR1 and CDR2: KGHDR and SFDVKD. The CDR3 spells CATSDAGQGAPDEKLFF. CDR3 nucleotide sequence: TGTGCCACCAGTGATGCGGGACAGGGGGCGCCGGATGAAAAACTGTTTTTT.